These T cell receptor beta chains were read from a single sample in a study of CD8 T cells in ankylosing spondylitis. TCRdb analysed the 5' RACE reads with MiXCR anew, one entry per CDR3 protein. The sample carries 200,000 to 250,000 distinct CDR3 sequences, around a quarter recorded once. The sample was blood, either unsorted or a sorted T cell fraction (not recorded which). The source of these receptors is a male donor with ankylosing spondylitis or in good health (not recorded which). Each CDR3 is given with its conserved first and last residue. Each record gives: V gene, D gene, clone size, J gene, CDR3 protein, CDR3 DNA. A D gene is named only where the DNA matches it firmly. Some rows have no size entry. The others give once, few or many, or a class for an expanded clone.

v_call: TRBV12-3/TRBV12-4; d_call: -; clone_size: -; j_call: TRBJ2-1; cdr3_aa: CASTQKPGLPIYNEQFF; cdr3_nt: TGTGCCAGCACCCAGAAGCCGGGACTTCCAATTTACAATGAGCAGTTCTTC
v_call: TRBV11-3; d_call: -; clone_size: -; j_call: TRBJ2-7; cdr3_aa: CASRDMNSYEQYF; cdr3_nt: TGTGCCAGCAGAGACATGAACTCCTACGAGCAGTACTTC
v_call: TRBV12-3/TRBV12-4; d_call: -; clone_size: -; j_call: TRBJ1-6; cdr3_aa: CASSAANSPLHF; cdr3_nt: TGTGCCAGCAGTGCAGCCAATTCACCCCTCCACTTT
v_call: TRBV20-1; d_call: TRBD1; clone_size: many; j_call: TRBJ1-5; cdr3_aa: CSARQGVGQPQHF; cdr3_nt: TGCAGTGCTAGACAGGGGGTCGGTCAGCCCCAGCATTTT
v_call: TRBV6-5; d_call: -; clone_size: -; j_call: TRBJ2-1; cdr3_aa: CASSYSRLVSYNEQFF; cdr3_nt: TGTGCCAGCAGTTACTCCCGACTGGTGTCCTACAATGAGCAGTTCTTC
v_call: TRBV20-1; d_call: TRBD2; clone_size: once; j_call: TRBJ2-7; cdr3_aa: CSAKTSGRVQYF; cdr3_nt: TGCAGTGCCAAGACTAGCGGGAGAGTGCAGTACTTC
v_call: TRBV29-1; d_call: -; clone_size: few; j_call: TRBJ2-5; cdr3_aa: CSVEDPAGSSYAKETQYF; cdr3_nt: TGCAGCGTTGAAGACCCCGCGGGATCCAGTTACGCCAAAGAGACCCAGTACTTC
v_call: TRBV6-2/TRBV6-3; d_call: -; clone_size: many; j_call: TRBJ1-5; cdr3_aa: CASSQTSGENQPQHF; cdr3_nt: TGTGCCAGCAGCCAGACTTCAGGGGAGAATCAGCCCCAGCATTTT
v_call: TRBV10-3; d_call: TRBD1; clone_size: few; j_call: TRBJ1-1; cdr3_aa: CAIRWGQGGDTEAFF; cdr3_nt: TGTGCCATCAGATGGGGACAGGGGGGAGACACTGAAGCTTTCTTT
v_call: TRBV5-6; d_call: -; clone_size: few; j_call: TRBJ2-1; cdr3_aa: CASSLAAWGGYNEQFF; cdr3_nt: TGTGCCAGCAGCTTGGCGGCTTGGGGAGGATACAATGAGCAGTTCTTC
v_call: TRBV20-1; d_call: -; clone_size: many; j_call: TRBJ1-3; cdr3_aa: CSAQGAKSSGNTIYF; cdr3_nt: TGCAGTGCTCAAGGGGCAAAGAGCTCTGGAAACACCATATATTTT
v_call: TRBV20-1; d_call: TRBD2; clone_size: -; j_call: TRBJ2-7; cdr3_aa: CSALGEAGVIYEQYF; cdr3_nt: TGCAGTGCCCTAGGAGAAGCGGGAGTTATCTACGAGCAGTACTTC
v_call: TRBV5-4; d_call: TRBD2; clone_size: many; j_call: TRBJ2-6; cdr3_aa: CASSLAGRKGGANVLTF; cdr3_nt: TGTGCCAGCAGCTTGGCCGGGAGGAAAGGTGGGGCCAACGTCCTGACTTTC
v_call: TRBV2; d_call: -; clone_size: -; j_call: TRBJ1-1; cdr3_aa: CASNSGARSTEAFF; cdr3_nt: TGTGCCAGCAATTCCGGGGCCCGGAGCACTGAAGCTTTCTTT
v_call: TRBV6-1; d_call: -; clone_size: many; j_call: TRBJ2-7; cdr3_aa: CASRQSGIQTYEQYF; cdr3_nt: TGTGCCAGCAGGCAATCCGGGATACAAACCTACGAGCAGTACTTC
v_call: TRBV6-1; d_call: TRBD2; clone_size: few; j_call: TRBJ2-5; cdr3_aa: CASRTRGGHQETQYF; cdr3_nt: TGTGCCAGCAGGACGAGGGGAGGGCACCAAGAGACCCAGTACTTC
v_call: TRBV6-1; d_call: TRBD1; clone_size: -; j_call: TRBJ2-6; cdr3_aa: CASTRDRVFSGANVLTF; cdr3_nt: TGTGCCAGTACCCGGGACAGGGTGTTCTCTGGGGCCAACGTCCTGACTTTC
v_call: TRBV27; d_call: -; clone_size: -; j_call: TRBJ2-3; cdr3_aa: CASRARGSVDTQYF; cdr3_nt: TGTGCCAGCAGGGCTAGAGGGAGTGTTGATACGCAGTATTTT
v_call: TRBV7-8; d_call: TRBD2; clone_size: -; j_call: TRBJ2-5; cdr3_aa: CASSSTGTRKSIEETQYF; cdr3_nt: TGTGCCAGCAGCTCGACCGGGACTAGGAAAAGTATCGAAGAGACCCAGTACTTC
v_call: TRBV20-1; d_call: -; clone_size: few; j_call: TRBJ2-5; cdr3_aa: CSASGKYQETQYF; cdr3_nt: TGCAGTGCTAGCGGGAAGTACCAAGAGACCCAGTACTTC
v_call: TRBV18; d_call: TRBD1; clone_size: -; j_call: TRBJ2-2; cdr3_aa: CASSGQVPGELFF; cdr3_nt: TGTGCCAGCTCGGGACAGGTTCCCGGGGAGCTGTTTTTT
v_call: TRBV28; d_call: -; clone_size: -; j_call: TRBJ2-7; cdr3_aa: CASSRAGGRSYEQYF; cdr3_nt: TGTGCCAGCAGTCGGGCCGGGGGGCGGTCCTACGAGCAGTACTTC
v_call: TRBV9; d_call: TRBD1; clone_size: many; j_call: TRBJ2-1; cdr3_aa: CASSVEDRVLYNEQFF; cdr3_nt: TGTGCCAGCAGCGTAGAGGACAGGGTTCTTTACAATGAGCAGTTCTTC
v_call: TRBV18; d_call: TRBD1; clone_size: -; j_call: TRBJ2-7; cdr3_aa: CASSPTGAEQYF; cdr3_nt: TGTGCCAGCTCACCCACAGGGGCCGAGCAGTACTTC
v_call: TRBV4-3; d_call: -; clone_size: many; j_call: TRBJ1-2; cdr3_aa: CASSQDSRTAYGYTF; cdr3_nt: TGCGCCAGCAGCCAAGATTCCCGGACAGCCTATGGCTACACCTTC
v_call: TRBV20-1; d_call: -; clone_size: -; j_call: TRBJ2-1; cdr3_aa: CSARDPRDVSQFF; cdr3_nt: TGCAGTGCTAGAGATCCGAGAGACGTCAGTCAGTTCTTC
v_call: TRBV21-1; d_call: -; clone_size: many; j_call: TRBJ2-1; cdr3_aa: CASSKGGRRAVPYNEQFF; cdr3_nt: TGTGCCAGCAGCAAAGGTGGTCGGCGGGCCGTTCCCTACAATGAGCAGTTCTTC
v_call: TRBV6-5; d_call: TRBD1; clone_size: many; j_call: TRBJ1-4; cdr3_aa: CASSYGRGRDEKLFF; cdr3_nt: TGTGCCAGCAGTTATGGTAGGGGGCGGGATGAAAAACTGTTTTTT
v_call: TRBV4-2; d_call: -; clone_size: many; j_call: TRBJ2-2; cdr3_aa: CASSQGQAGFGGELFF; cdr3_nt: TGTGCCAGCAGCCAAGGCCAGGCGGGGTTCGGCGGGGAGCTGTTTTTT
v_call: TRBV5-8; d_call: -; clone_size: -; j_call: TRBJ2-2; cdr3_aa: CASSLGTRFTGELFF; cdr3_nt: TGTGCCAGCAGCTTGGGCACCCGATTCACCGGGGAGCTGTTTTTT
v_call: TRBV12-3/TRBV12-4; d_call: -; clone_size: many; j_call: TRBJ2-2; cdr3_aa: CASRDSSDTGELFF; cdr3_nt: TGTGCCAGCAGGGACAGTTCCGACACCGGGGAGCTGTTTTTT
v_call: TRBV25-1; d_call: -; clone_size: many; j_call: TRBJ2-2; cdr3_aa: CASTTQGNTGELFF; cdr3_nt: TGTGCCTCTACTACCCAGGGCAACACCGGGGAGCTGTTTTTT
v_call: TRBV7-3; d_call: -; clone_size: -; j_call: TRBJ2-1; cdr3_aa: CASSPSTSSYNEQFF; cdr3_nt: TGTGCCAGCAGCCCGTCGACTAGCTCCTACAATGAGCAGTTCTTC
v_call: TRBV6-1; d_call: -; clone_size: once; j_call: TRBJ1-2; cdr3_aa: CASRETQGRNYGYTF; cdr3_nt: TGTGCCAGCAGGGAGACTCAGGGGCGCAATTATGGGTACACCTTC
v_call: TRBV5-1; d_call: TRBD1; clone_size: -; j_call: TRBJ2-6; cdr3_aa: CASSPIRQGRISGANVLTF; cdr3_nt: TGCGCCAGCAGCCCGATCAGACAGGGCCGAATCTCAGGGGCCAACGTCCTGACTTTC
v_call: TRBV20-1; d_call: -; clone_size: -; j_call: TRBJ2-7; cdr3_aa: CSATRTYEQYF; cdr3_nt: TGCAGTGCTACTCGGACCTACGAGCAGTACTTC
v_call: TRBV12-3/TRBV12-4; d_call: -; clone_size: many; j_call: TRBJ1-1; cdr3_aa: CASCRARNTEAFF; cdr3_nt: TGTGCCAGCTGCCGAGCCAGGAACACTGAAGCTTTCTTT
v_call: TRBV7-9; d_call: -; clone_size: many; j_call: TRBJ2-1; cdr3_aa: CASSLDSGEQFF; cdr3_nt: TGTGCCAGCAGCTTAGATTCGGGGGAGCAGTTCTTC
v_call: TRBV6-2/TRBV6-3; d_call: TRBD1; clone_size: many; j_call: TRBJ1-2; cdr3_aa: CASSAHYGQGANYGYTF; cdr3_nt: TGTGCCAGCAGTGCACACTATGGACAGGGCGCGAACTATGGCTACACCTTC
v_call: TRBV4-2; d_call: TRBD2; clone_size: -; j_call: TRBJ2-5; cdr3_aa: CASSQVAGARETQYF; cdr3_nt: TGTGCCAGCAGCCAAGTGGCGGGAGCCAGGGAGACCCAGTACTTC
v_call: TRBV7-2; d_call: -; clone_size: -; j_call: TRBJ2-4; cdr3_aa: CASSLGRAGKDIQYF; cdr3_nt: TGTGCCAGCAGCTTAGGGAGGGCAGGGAAAGACATTCAGTACTTC
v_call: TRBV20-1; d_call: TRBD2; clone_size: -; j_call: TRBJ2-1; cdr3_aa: CSARPSGRYNEQFF; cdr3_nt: TGCAGTGCCAGACCTAGCGGGCGGTACAATGAGCAGTTCTTC
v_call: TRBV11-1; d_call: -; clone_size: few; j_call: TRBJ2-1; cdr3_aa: CASSLGAGRNEQFF; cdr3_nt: TGTGCCAGCAGCTTAGGGGCAGGGAGGAATGAGCAGTTCTTC
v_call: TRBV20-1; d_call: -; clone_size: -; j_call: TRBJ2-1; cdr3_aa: CSARVTGRRDEQFF; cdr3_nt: TGCAGTGCTAGAGTAACAGGCAGGCGGGATGAGCAGTTCTTC
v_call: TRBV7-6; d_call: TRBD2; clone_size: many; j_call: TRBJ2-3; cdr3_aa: CASSSTGLAGGGADTQYF; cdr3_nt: TGTGCCAGCAGCTCAACGGGACTAGCGGGAGGAGGGGCAGATACGCAGTATTTT
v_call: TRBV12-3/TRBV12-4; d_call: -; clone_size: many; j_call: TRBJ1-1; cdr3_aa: CASNTLPGVSLNTEAFF; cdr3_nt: TGTGCCAGCAACACCCTTCCAGGGGTTTCCCTGAACACTGAAGCTTTCTTT
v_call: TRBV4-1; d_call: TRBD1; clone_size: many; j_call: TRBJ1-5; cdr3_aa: CASSQVDRDDQPQHF; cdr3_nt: TGCGCCAGCAGCCAAGTGGACAGGGATGATCAGCCCCAGCATTTT
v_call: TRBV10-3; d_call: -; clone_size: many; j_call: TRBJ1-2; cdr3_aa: CAISVRDQRYTF; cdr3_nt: TGTGCCATCAGTGTCCGGGACCAACGCTACACCTTC
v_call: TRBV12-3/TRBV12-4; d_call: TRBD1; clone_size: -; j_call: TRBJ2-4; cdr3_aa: CASSLSQGARSIQYF; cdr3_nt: TGTGCCAGCAGTTTAAGTCAGGGGGCGCGTAGCATTCAGTACTTC